This paragraph covers one T cell receptor beta chain sequence. No cognate antigen has been identified for it. No quality values exist for individual bases; no much larger clone is one base distant. These data belong to a study of blood T cell repertoires in COVID-19 (dated by TCRdb to the early 2020s). Study-wide context: The collaborator samples originated in the United States, Italy and Spain and spanned the acute and convalescent phases of COVID-19. The samples were drawn from two sources: the first 160 participants of the ongoing ImmuneRACE study, and 1,000 to 1,500 subjects contributed by 6 global collaborators. Subjects who had been exposed to COVID-19, were actively infected with it, or had recovered from it provided the deeply sampled blood TCRbeta repertoires that made up the dataset. Where available, HLA class I and class II types were obtained from metadata supplied by the sample provider rather than from assay-based typing. The repertoires were released in a freely available public database intended as a resource for research on the immune response to SARS-CoV-2. A de-identified subject ID, COVID-19 status, age in years and sex were almost always included in the sample metadata. The material from the prospective study consisted of cDNA or gDNA derived from T cells, B-cell-depleted T cells, or PBMCs.

Overall results and qualifications from the work: The amount of clinical and demographic metadata varied by source and participant and was provided uncurated.

TCRbeta CDR3 regions were amplified from genomic DNA using the immunoSEQ Assay, a bias-controlled multiplex PCR. The original methods were these. Within the assay, amplification of reference gene primers was used to estimate how many nucleated cells each sample contained. To quantify the absolute abundance of each unique TCRbeta CDR3 rearrangement, sequence reads were collapsed and filtered. Productive Simpson clonality was computed per sample as the square root of Simpson's diversity index over productive rearrangements. As stored in TCRdb, this immuneACCESS dataset retains in-frame rearrangements with V and J assigned. A fraction of the clones does not appear; measured against another copy, unresolved V genes explain less than half of the discrepancy, and the remainder lacks a known reason. That table supplies the V and J calls and clone size; D and trimming were determined from the DNA. A total of tens of thousands of clones appear in this sample, less than 95% of them only once. The top ten constitute 2.5% to 4% of the sample.

Collaborating institutions collected whole blood in K2EDTA tubes following their own protocols. Collaborator samples were shipped for TCRbeta analysis as frozen whole blood, isolated PBMCs, or DNA extracted from either sample type. The sequenced material came from peripheral blood. This clonotype was obtained from a human donor in a cohort sampled during active COVID-19.

The DNA sequence is TGTGCCAGCAGTGACGGACAGGGGGAGCAGTACTTC. Translated, it gives CASSDGQGEQYF. The rearrangement joined TRBV25-1 to TRBJ2-7, and 9 junction bases match TRBD1. The CDR3 runs 12 residues from the cysteine to the phenylalanine. CDR3 DNA only is kept here, 36 bases in frame from base 1. V trim: 3 bases; J trim: 7 bases; unmatched bases: 1. The germline V gene specifies MGHDK as CDR1 and SYGVNS as CDR2.